This T cell receptor beta chain was sequenced for a study of blood T cell repertoires in COVID-19. In the study overall: Samples of COVID-19 (acute and convalescent) were obtained from the United States, Italy and Spain. From T cells, B-cell-depleted T cells, or PBMCs came the material, which was cDNA or gDNA.

Clones were read by immunoSEQ multiplex PCR, and TCRdb kept only the in-frame ones, dropping some. The repertoire includes roughly 78,000 clones, around nine tenths of them detected once, and around 1.9% sits in the top ten. The V gene end was trimmed by 3 bases and the J gene end by 5 bases; junction bases not matched to a gene: 7. Germline V gene sequence: CDR1 SEHNR, CDR2 FQNEAQ (reference sequence). This CDR3 comprises 15 residues. The source of this sequence is a woman aged 60-75 years with acute or convalescent COVID-19. The sample comprised peripheral blood. The chain combines TRBV7-9 with TRBJ2-1; 7 nucleotides agree with TRBD1. CDR3: CASSFTGVVDNEQFF. DNA for the CDR3: TGTGCCAGCAGCTTCACAGGGGTGGTCGACAATGAGCAGTTCTTC.